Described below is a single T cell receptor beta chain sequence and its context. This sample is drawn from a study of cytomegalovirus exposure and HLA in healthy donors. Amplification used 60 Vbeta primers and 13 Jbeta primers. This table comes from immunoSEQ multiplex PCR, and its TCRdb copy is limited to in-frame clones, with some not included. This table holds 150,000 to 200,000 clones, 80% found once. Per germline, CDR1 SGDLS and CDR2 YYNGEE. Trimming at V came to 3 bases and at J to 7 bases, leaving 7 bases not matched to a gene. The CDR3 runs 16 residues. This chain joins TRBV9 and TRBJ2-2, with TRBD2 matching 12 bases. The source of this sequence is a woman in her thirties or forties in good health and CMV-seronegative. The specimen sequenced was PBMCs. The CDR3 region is CASSGLAGVLFGELFF. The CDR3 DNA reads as TGTGCCAGCAGCGGACTAGCGGGAGTTTTGTTCGGGGAGCTGTTTTTT.